These 24 T cell receptor beta chains came from one sample sequenced in a study of cytomegalovirus exposure and HLA in healthy donors. The PCR ran on 60 Vbeta and 13 Jbeta primers. Assay used: immunoSEQ multiplex PCR; TCRdb lists only in-frame clones, some missing. Of just under 250,000 clones listed, 82% were seen once; the top ten hold more than 5%. Sequences were obtained from PBMCs. The origin of the receptors is a woman in her 40s in good health and CMV-seropositive.

V usage is TRBV7-9 and J usage is TRBJ1-2, with D perhaps TRBD1 (6 bases). The V end lost 3 bases, the J end lost 4 bases, and 15 bases lay between the germline ends. Per the germline V gene, CDR1 is SEHNR and CDR2 is FQNEAQ (reference sequence). The CDR3 length is 15 residues. CDR3 in DNA: TGTGCCAGCAGCTTGACGGCAGGGGAAGGCTATGGCTACACCTTC. As protein: CASSLTAGEGYGYTF.

The rearrangement links TRBV28 to TRBJ1-1, with TRBD1 identical over 8 bases. The V gene end was trimmed by 6 bases and the J gene end by 4 bases; junction bases not matched to a gene: 10. The CDR3 extends over 15 amino acids. Germline-derived CDR1 and CDR2 are MDHEN and SYDVKM. This chain's CDR3 is CASRRSTGVLTEAFF. The CDR3 coding sequence is TGTGCCAGCAGACGCTCGACAGGGGTGCTCACTGAAGCTTTCTTT. Using reference TRBV28 and TRBJ1-1 for the parts outside the CDR3, the full variable domain is DVKVTQSSRYLVKRTGEKVFLECVQDMDHENMFWYRQDPGLGLRLIYFSYDVKMKEKGDIPEGYSVSREKKERFSLILESASTNQTSMYLCASRRSTGVLTEAFFGQGTRLTVV.

The V gene is TRBV9, the J gene TRBJ2-6, with a weak D call TRBD2 (5 bases). This CDR3 region has 15 residues. Germline loops: CDR1 SGDLS, CDR2 YYNGEE. The V end was cut by 0 bases, the J end by 2 bases, with 6 bases between. The CDR3 region is CASSVGGTGANVLTF. The CDR3 region has the DNA TGTGCCAGCAGCGTAGGAGGGACTGGGGCCAACGTCCTGACTTTC.

CDR3 sequence: CAWSEGHRIISGNTIYF. For the CDR3, the DNA is TGTGCCTGGAGTGAGGGACATCGGATTATCTCTGGAAACACCATATATTTT. The chain is built from TRBV30 and TRBJ1-3; the D gene is possibly TRBD1 (6 bases). Trimming removed 1 base from V and 0 bases from J, with 16 bases in between. Germline values: CDR1 GTSNPN, CDR2 SVGIG (reference sequence). The CDR3 is 17 residues long. Full variable domain (remainder filled in from reference TRBV30 and TRBJ1-3): SQTIHQWPATLVQPVGSPLSLECTVEGTSNPNLYWYRQAAGRGLQLLFYSVGIGQISSEVPQNLSASRPQDRQFILSSKKLLLSDSGFYLCAWSEGHRIISGNTIYFGEGSWLTVV.

The chain combines TRBV6-6 with TRBJ1-1, with D hard to call. The V end lost 5 bases, the J end lost 8 bases, and 12 bases lay between the germline ends. The CDR3 has 12 amino acids. Germline values: CDR1 MNHNY, CDR2 SVGAGI (reference sequence). The CDR3 DNA sequence: TGTGCCAGCAGTCCCACCGGCAGGGAAGCTTTCTTT. Amino acid sequence: CASSPTGREAFF.

This clone was seen a handful of times. The chain uses TRBV7-9 and TRBJ1-5; 10 nucleotides line up with TRBD1. This CDR3 is 15 amino acids long. V lost 5 bases, J lost 2 bases, and 3 bases stayed unmatched. Germline lookup yields CDR1 SEHNR and CDR2 FQNEAQ (reference sequence). CDR3 nucleotides: TGTGCCAGCAGCATCGGGACAGGGGGCAATCAGCCCCAGCATTTT. It translates to CASSIGTGGNQPQHF.

The chain combines TRBV25-1 with TRBJ2-3; 9 nucleotides match TRBD1. The V segment lost 8 bases and the J segment 4 bases; nucleotides outside the gene matches: 7. The CDR3 sequence is 14 residues long. Germline loops: CDR1 MGHDK, CDR2 SYGVNS. CDR3 region: CASRGQGYADTQYF. CDR3 DNA: TGTGCCAGCCGCGGACAGGGGTATGCAGATACGCAGTATTTT.

This clone was seen once. The chain couples TRBV6-1 to TRBJ1-3, with D perhaps matching TRBD1 (6 bases). Trimming removed 2 bases at V and 4 bases at J, with 12 bases between. This CDR3 comprises 15 residues. Germline V CDR1 and CDR2: MNHNS, SASEGT. CDR3 residues: CASSEIQGRGNTIYF. The CDR3 bases are TGTGCCAGCAGTGAAATCCAGGGGAGAGGAAACACCATATATTTT.

J is TRBJ1-1 and V is TRBV9; perhaps TRBD1 as D (5 bases). CDR3 size: 13 residues. Germline CDR1 SGDLS, CDR2 YYNGEE. The ends were cut back, 1 base at V and 5 bases at J, with 9 bases in the middle. DNA for the CDR3: TGTGCCAGCAGCGTACAGGGAAGGACTGAAGCTTTCTTT. This codes for CASSVQGRTEAFF.

This chain connects TRBV6-1 to TRBJ2-2, with D possibly TRBD1 on 5 matching bases. V shed 3 bases and J shed 8 bases, with 10 bases lying between them. Germline CDR1 MNHNS, CDR2 SASEGT. The CDR3 is 13 amino acids. The CDR3 region is CASSDVGAGELFF. CDR3 DNA: TGTGCCAGCAGTGACGTTGGGGCGGGGGAGCTGTTTTTT.

The CDR3 DNA is TGCAGCGTTCAGAGAAGTAGCGGGCCCACAGATACGCAGTATTTT. It is translated as CSVQRSSGPTDTQYF. This chain joins TRBV29-1 and TRBJ2-3; 7 nucleotides align to TRBD2. There are 15 residues in the CDR3. Germline CDR1 SQVTM, CDR2 ANQGSEA. The trim removed 5 bases at V and 2 bases at J, leaving 10 bases unmatched.

The chain is built from TRBV25-1 and TRBJ2-7; D remains unclear. CDR1 is MGHDK, CDR2 SYGVNS, per germline. The CDR3 loop spans 11 amino acids. V lost 5 bases and J lost 2, with 4 bases in between. The CDR3 coding sequence is TGTGCCAGCAGTTTAACCTACGAGCAGTACTTC. This encodes CASSLTYEQYF.

This clone was picked up one time. This chain joins TRBV19 and TRBJ2-5, with TRBD2 identical over 10 bases. V was pared by 3 bases and J by 1 base, with 5 bases of the junction left unmatched. The CDR3 is 16 amino acids. Germline V CDR1 and CDR2: LNHDA, SQIVND (reference sequence). This CDR3 reads CASSMTASGGQETQYF. Here the CDR3 DNA reads TGTGCCAGTAGTATGACGGCTAGCGGGGGCCAAGAGACCCAGTACTTC.

This sequence joins TRBV19 and TRBJ1-4; D call uncertain. Looked up from germline, CDR1 is LNHDA and CDR2 is SQIVND (reference sequence). The length of the CDR3 is 16 residues. The germline V and J ends were trimmed by 10 bases and 4 bases, with 22 bases remaining between them. CDR3: CATSAGGARVNEKLFF. CDR3 bases: TGTGCCACCTCAGCGGGAGGAGCCCGCGTTAATGAAAAACTGTTTTTT.

The CDR3 here is CSVVVGTVNTEAFF. The CDR3 DNA is TGCAGCGTTGTGGTCGGTACAGTGAACACTGAAGCTTTCTTT. The genes are TRBV29-1 and TRBJ1-1; D remains unclear. CDR3 length: 14 amino acids. The V gene's germline CDR1 is SQVTM and CDR2 ANQGSEA. Between the trimmed V and J ends, which lost 4 bases and 0 bases, there was a span of 12 bases.

This chain joins TRBV7-7 and TRBJ2-1, with D unresolved. V lost 4 bases and J lost 7, with 20 bases in between. The CDR3 sequence is 16 residues long. Germline assignment: CDR1 SSHAT and CDR2 FNYEAQ (reference sequence). In nucleotides, the CDR3 is TGTGCCAGCAGCTCCCAGGCCGATTCAAGGCATAATGAGCAGTTCTTC. It encodes CASSSQADSRHNEQFF.

This chain connects TRBV19 to TRBJ1-1, with unresolved D. This CDR3 contains 15 residues. Per the germline V gene, CDR1 is LNHDA and CDR2 is SQIVND (reference sequence). V lost 4 bases to trimming and J lost 6 bases, with 18 bases between them. As DNA, the CDR3 is TGTGCCAGTAGTACCCCAGGAAAGCTGCCTCCTGAAGCTTTCTTT. This codes for CASSTPGKLPPEAFF. Together with reference TRBV19 and TRBJ1-1, the CDR3 gives the full variable domain: DGGITQSPKYLFRKEGQNVTLSCEQNLNHDAMYWYRQDPGQGLRLIYYSQIVNDFQKGDIAEGYSVSREKKESFPLTVTSAQKNPTAFYLCASSTPGKLPPEAFFGQGTRLTVV.

J is TRBJ2-1 and V is TRBV6-4; 11 nucleotides line up with TRBD2. The germline gives CDR1 MRHNA, CDR2 SNTAGT. Germline trimming cut 4 bases from V and 5 bases from J; bases unmatched to any gene: 4. The CDR3 length is 15 residues. The CDR3 nucleotides are TGTGCCAGCAGTGCCGGGACTAGCGGCAACAATGAGCAGTTCTTC. Its protein product is CASSAGTSGNNEQFF.

The chain couples TRBV6-1 to TRBJ1-1; D uncertain. Trimming removed 6 bases at V and 4 bases at J, with 12 bases between. CDR1 is MNHNS and CDR2 is SASEGT in the germline V gene. CDR3 length equals 13 residues. The CDR3 region is CASSPSHGTEAFF. CDR3 in DNA: TGTGCCAGCAGCCCCTCCCACGGCACTGAAGCTTTCTTT.

This clone was detected only a few times. The rearrangement joins TRBV7-2 to TRBJ2-5; perhaps TRBD1 as D (6 bases). Trimming shortened V by 7 bases and J by 5 bases, and 20 bases separated the two germline ends. The CDR3 has 15 amino acids. The germline V gene has CDR1 SGHTA and CDR2 FQGNSA. The CDR3 bases are TGTGCCAGCACCACCAACACAGGGCTAGGCGAGACCCAGTACTTC. It is translated as CASTTNTGLGETQYF.

The count of this clone is one. V usage is TRBV5-4 and J usage is TRBJ2-6; weak D call: TRBD2 (5 bases). Per germline, CDR1 SGHNT and CDR2 YYREEE (reference sequence). The CDR3 sequence is 17 residues long. Trimming took off 4 bases at V and 0 bases at J, with 14 bases between the two ends. The CDR3 is CASSPATTRSGANVLTF. In nucleotides, the CDR3 is TGTGCCAGCAGCCCCGCGACTACCCGCTCTGGGGCCAACGTCCTGACTTTC.

In this sample, this clone turned up a few times. The genes are TRBV9 and TRBJ2-7, with 10 bases fitting TRBD2. J gave up 7 bases and V 0 bases, and 7 bases lay outside the gene matches. Germline V gives CDR1 SGDLS, CDR2 YYNGEE. The CDR3 is 15 amino acids. The CDR3 bases are TGTGCCAGCAGCGTAGGGACTAGCGGCCTGAGGGAGCAGTACTTC. Its translation: CASSVGTSGLREQYF.

The DNA for the CDR3 is TGTGCCAGCAGCTTAGACCCAGTTCCCCGAGCTTTCTTT. It specifies CASSLDPVPRAFF. The rearrangement links TRBV11-3 to TRBJ1-1; D not resolved. CDR1 SGHNT and CDR2 YENEEA come from the germline V gene. The V and J ends lost 0 bases and 10 bases respectively, with 12 bases between them. This CDR3 is 13 amino acids long.

V and J are TRBV7-2 and TRBJ1-1, with TRBD1 matching over 7 bases. Germline-derived CDR1 and CDR2 are SGHTA and FQGNSA. The CDR3 has 14 amino acids. The V segment lost 5 bases and the J segment 2 bases; nucleotides outside the gene matches: 5. The CDR3 loop is CASSPQGENTEAFF. Written as DNA, the CDR3 is TGTGCCAGCAGCCCCCAGGGGGAAAACACTGAAGCTTTCTTT.